This T cell receptor beta chain was profiled in a study of OX40 agonist ivuxolimab in advanced cancers. About the study as a whole: Ivuxolimab was an agonistic, fully human IgG2 monoclonal antibody directed against OX40 (CD134), a costimulatory receptor. Intravenous ivuxolimab was administered to patients every 2 weeks at six dose levels: 0.01, 0.1, 0.3, 1.5, 3 and 10 mg/kg. Among the approximately 54 dose-escalation patients, around 19 had hepatocellular carcinoma, 15 melanoma, 9 renal cell carcinoma and 9 head and neck cancer. In the dose-escalation cohort, around 80% of patients were male, and the mean age was around 65 years with a range of about 23 to 79. Patients were allowed to have had prior anti-PD-1, anti-PD-L1 or anti-CTLA-4 therapy, and around two fifths of the dose-escalation patients had been treated with checkpoint inhibitors. Partial responses were achieved by three dose-escalation patients, of whom one had hepatocellular carcinoma and two had cutaneous melanoma. The point of sequencing TCRbeta in the periphery was to test whether ivuxolimab changed TCR sequence diversity and drove clonal T-cell expansion. The paper covers the monotherapy dose-escalation part of the phase I ivuxolimab trial, which included N = 52 patients. The paper as a whole reports these results and caveats: The antigen specificity of the clonally expanded peripheral T cells was not determined. Low levels of normalized T-cell clonal expansion were also seen in some patients who did not respond. On average, CD8+ T cells showed more expanded clones than CD4+ T cells after ivuxolimab. Clonal expansion of both CD4+ and CD8+ blood T cells was observed from baseline to week 6 at doses 0.1 to 3.0 mg/kg. Partial responders in the 0.1-3.0 mg/kg groups had among the lowest normalized peripheral clonal expansion, especially among CD8+ T cells.

The CDR3 goes from the cysteine to the phenylalanine over 17 residues. The entry retains the CDR3 DNA only, 51 bases that are in frame from base 1. The CDR1 and CDR2 encoded by the germline V gene are MGHRA and YSYEKL. V is trimmed back by 0 bases and J by 5 bases, and the junction contains 7 bases that no gene match accounts for. Genomic DNA was isolated from the sorted cells so that the TCRbeta CDR3 region could be sequenced. The immunoSEQ Assay was used to sequence the TCRbeta CDR3 regions. What TCRdb holds here is the immuneACCESS table cut down to in-frame rearrangements. Part of the clones is not present; checked against another copy, under half of the missing clones reflect an unresolved V gene, and the others are unexplained. A total of tens of thousands of clones appear in this sample, about nine tenths of them only once. Of the sample, around 1.9% is held by the ten largest clones. Patients with autoimmune disease history or receiving systemic immunosuppression were excluded from the trial. In every dose cohort, peripheral blood was drawn for TCR sequencing at baseline, cycle 4 day 1, and cycle 7 day 1. The samples were drawn from a first-in-human, open-label, multicenter phase I dose-escalation trial of ivuxolimab. Adults with locally advanced or metastatic head and neck squamous cell, hepatocellular, melanoma or renal cell carcinoma were enrolled in the trial. Before TCR sequencing, CD4+ T cells and CD8+ T cells from peripheral blood were sorted into separate populations.

Points on this clone: What this receptor recognizes is not known. No quality values exist for individual bases; no much larger clone is one base distant.

The chain uses TRBV4-1 and TRBJ2-1; TRBD2 fits 10 bases in the junction. The TCR was taken from an adult with an advanced solid tumor such as melanoma, head and neck, liver or kidney cancer. The material was CD4+ or CD8+ T cells sorted from blood, obtained in a trial of the OX40 agonist ivuxolimab. CDR3 loop: CASSQEYLAGANNEQFF. The base sequence is TGCGCCAGCAGCCAAGAGTATCTAGCGGGAGCTAACAATGAGCAGTTCTTC.